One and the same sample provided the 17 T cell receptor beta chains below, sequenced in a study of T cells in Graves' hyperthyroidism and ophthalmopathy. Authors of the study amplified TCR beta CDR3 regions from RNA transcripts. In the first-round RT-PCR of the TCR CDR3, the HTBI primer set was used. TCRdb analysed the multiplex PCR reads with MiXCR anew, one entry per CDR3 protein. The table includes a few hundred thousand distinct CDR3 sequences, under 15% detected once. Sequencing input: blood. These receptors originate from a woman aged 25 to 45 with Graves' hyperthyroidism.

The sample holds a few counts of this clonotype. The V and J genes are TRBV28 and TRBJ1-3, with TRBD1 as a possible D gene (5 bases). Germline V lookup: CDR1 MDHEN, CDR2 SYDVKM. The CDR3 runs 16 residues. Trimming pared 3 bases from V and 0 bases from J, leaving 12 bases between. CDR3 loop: CASSLGGHHSGNTIYF. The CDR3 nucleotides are TGTGCCAGCAGTTTGGGCGGACACCACTCTGGAAACACCATATATTTT.

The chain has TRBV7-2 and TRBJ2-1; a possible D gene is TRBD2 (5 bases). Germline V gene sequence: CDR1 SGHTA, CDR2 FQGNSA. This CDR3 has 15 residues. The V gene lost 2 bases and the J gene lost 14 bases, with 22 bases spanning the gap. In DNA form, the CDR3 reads TGTGCCAGCAGCTTATTAGAGGCCGGGTGGGAGAAGAAGTTCTTC. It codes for CASSLLEAGWEKKFF.

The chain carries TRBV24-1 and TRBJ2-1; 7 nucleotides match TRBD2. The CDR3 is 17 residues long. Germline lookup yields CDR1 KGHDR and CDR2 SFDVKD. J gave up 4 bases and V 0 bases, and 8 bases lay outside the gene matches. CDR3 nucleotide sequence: TGTGCCACCAGTGATTTGATGGCGGGAGAGAATTACAATGAGCAGTTCTTC. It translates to CATSDLMAGENYNEQFF.

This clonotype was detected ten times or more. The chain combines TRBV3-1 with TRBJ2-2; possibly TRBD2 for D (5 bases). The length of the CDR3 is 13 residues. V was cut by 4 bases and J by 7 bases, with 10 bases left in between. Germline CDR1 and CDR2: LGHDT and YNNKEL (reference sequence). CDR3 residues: CASSLLEGGELFF. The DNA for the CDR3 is TGTGCCAGCAGCCTCCTCGAGGGCGGGGAGCTGTTTTTT.

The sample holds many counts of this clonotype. The chain's CDR3 is CASSLGAGGNNEQFF. CDR3 coding DNA: TGCGCCAGCAGCTTAGGGGCGGGAGGGAACAATGAGCAGTTCTTC. The chain couples TRBV5-1 to TRBJ2-1; 9 positions match TRBD2. The CDR3 loop spans 15 amino acids. The V segment lost 2 bases and the J segment 5 bases; nucleotides outside the gene matches: 5. In germline, CDR1 is SGHRS, CDR2 YFSETQ.

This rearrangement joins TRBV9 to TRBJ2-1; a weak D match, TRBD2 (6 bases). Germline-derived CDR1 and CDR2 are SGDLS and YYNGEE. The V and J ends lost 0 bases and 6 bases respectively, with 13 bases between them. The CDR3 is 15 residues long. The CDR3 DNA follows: TGTGCCAGCAGCGTAGGGCTAGCGCGGGTCAATGAGCAGTTCTTC. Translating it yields CASSVGLARVNEQFF.

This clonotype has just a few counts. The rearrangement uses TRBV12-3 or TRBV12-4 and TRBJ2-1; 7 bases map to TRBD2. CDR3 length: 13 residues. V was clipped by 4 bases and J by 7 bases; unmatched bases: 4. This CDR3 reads CASSWRERNEQFF. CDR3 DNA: TGTGCCAGCAGTTGGCGGGAGCGGAATGAGCAGTTCTTC.

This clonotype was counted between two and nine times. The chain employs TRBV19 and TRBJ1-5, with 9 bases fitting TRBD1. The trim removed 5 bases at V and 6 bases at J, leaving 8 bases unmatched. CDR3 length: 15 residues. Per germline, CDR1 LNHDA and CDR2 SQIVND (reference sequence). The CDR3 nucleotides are TGTGCCAGTAGTTTCCGGGACAGGGCCTTTCAGCCCCAGCATTTT. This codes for CASSFRDRAFQPQHF.

For the CDR3, the DNA is TGCGCCAGCAGCTTGTATACAGCGGGAGGGCCTTCAGACGAGCAGTACTTC. It specifies CASSLYTAGGPSDEQYF. The chain combines TRBV5-1 with TRBJ2-7, with TRBD2 matching over 10 bases. V dropped 1 base and J dropped 5; count of bases not matched to a gene: 12. This CDR3 is 17 amino acids long. Germline lookup yields CDR1 SGHRS and CDR2 YFSETQ.

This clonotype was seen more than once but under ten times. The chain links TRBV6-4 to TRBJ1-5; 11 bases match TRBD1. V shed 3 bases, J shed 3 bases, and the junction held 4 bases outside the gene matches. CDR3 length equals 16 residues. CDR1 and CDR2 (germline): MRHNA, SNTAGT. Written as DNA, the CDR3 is TGTGCCAGCAGTGAGGGACAGGGGGTTATCAATCAGCCCCAGCATTTT. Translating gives CASSEGQGVINQPQHF.

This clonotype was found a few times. In nucleotides, the CDR3 is TGTGCCAGCAGCCAACTGACAGGCAATTCACCCCTCCACTTT. This codes for CASSQLTGNSPLHF. The chain has TRBV3-1 and TRBJ1-6; tentative D call: TRBD1 (6 bases). CDR1 is LGHDT, CDR2 YNNKEL, per germline (reference sequence). The V end was cut by 2 bases, the J end by 7 bases, with 9 bases between. The CDR3 consists of 14 residues.

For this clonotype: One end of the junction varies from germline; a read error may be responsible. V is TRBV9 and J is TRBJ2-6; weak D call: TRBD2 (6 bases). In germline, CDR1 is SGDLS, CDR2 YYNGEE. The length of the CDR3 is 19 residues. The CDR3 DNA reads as TGTGCCAGCAGCGTTGGTGGAGGGCGCCGAGGACCTGGAGCCAACGTCCTGACTTTC. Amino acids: CASSVGGGRRGPGANVLTF.

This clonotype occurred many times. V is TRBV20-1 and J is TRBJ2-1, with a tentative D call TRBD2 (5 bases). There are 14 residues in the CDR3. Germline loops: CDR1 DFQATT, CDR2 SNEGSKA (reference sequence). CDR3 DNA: TGCAGCGCCCCGGGTGAGGGTTGGTTCGATGAGCAGTTCTTC. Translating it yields CSAPGEGWFDEQFF.

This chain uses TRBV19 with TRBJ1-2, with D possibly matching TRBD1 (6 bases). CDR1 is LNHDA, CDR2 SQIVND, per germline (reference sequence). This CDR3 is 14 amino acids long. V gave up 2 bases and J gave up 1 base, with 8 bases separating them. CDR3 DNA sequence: TGTGCCAGTAGTATACAGGGGATTAACTATGGCTACACCTTC. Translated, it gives CASSIQGINYGYTF.

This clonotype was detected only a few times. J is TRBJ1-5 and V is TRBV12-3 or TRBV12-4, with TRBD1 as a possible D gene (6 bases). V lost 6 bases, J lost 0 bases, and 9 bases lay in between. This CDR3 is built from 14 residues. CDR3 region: CASSGQSSNQPQHF. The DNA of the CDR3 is TGTGCCAGCAGCGGACAGAGTAGCAATCAGCCCCAGCATTTT.

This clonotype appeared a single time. CDR3 loop: CASSLAASLNEQFF. The CDR3 region has the DNA TGTGCCAGCAGCTTAGCGGCTAGTCTCAATGAGCAGTTCTTC. The chain combines TRBV7-2 with TRBJ2-1, with no clear D. Trimming pared 0 bases from V and 6 bases from J, leaving 9 bases between. The germline gives CDR1 SGHTA, CDR2 FQGNSA. This CDR3 has 14 amino acids. The complete variable domain, with remaining parts taken from reference TRBV7-2 and TRBJ2-1, reads GAGVSQSPSNKVTEKGKDVELRCDPISGHTALYWYRQSLGQGLEFLIYFQGNSAPDKSGLPSDRFSAERTGGSVSTLTIQRTQQEDSAVYLCASSLAASLNEQFFGPGTRLTVL.

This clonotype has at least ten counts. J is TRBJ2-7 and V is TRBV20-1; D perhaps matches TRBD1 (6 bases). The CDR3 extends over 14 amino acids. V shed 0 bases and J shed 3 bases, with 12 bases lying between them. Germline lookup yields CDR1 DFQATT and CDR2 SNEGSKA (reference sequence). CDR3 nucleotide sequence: TGCAGTGCTAGAGATCTTATAGGGGGCTACGAGCAGTACTTC. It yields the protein CSARDLIGGYEQYF.